The sequence of this T cell receptor (beta chain) was determined in a study of blood T cell repertoires in COVID-19. Study-wide context: Sites in the United States, Italy and Spain provided acute and convalescent COVID-19 samples.

Trimming at V came to 8 bases and at J to 4 bases, leaving 14 bases not matched to a gene. Germline V gene lookup returns CDR1 MDHEN and CDR2 SYDVKM. The CDR3 runs 15 residues. Here immunoSEQ multiplex PCR was the method, and the copy in TCRdb shows in-frame clones only, minus some. The data contain about 140,000 clones, around 86% of them singletons. Specimen: peripheral blood. This receptor was obtained from a woman aged 80 or over with acute or convalescent COVID-19. This chain joins TRBV28 and TRBJ2-7, with TRBD2 matching over 7 bases. CDR3 sequence (DNA): TGTGCCAGCTCCGAGGCCGGACTAGGCTCTTACGAGCAGTACTTC. Amino acids: CASSEAGLGSYEQYF. Supplemented by reference TRBV28 and TRBJ2-7, the full variable domain reads DVKVTQSSRYLVKRTGEKVFLECVQDMDHENMFWYRQDPGLGLRLIYFSYDVKMKEKGDIPEGYSVSREKKERFSLILESASTNQTSMYLCASSEAGLGSYEQYFGPGTRLTVT.